This T cell receptor beta chain is drawn from a study of cytomegalovirus exposure and HLA in healthy donors. Both 60 Vbeta primers and 13 Jbeta primers went into the PCR. Sequencing was performed with immunoSEQ multiplex PCR; in TCRdb, only in-frame clones are kept and a portion is missing. Among approximately 160,000 clones listed, roughly 84% were seen once. Points from the study as a whole: Being productive about 87% or about 30% of the time was typical of most TCR beta V segments in an earlier analysis. Associated with HLA alleles at 0.05 false discovery rate in a later analysis were approximately 17,000 TCR beta sequences. Cytomegalovirus status, reportedly, was diagnosed with high specificity and sensitivity by the classifier.

Comment on this clone: Its specificity is not known.

The V gene's germline CDR1 is LGHNA and CDR2 YNFKEQ. The V segment lost 0 bases and the J segment 3 bases; nucleotides outside the gene matches: 7. The CDR3 has 17 residues. This clonotype originated in a boy under 10 years old in good health and CMV-seronegative. This chain connects TRBV4-2 to TRBJ2-2; 7 bases line up with TRBD2. Sequences were obtained from PBMCs. The CDR3 loop reads CASSQELRLAYTGELFF. Written as DNA, the CDR3 is TGTGCCAGCAGCCAAGAGCTGAGACTAGCTTACACCGGGGAGCTGTTTTTT.